The sequence of this T cell receptor (beta chain) was determined in a study of T cells in Graves' hyperthyroidism and ophthalmopathy. Notes on the study in general: Ophthalmopathy, as predicted by the model, came a median roughly 6.8 months after the prediction. Most thyroid clonotypes with frequency above 0.001 were detected in blood.

There are 15 residues in the CDR3. Trimming stripped 7 bases from V and 0 bases from J, with 15 bases between. Germline V gives CDR1 SNHLY, CDR2 FYNNEI. This clonotype has ten or more counts. Its antigen is unknown. Graves' hyperthyroidism is called stable when ophthalmopathy does not progress within 18 months. Regions amplified from RNA transcripts were the TCR beta CDR3 regions. TCR CDR3 regions were first amplified by RT-PCR with HTBI primers. TCRdb re-called the multiplex PCR reads with MiXCR, one entry per CDR3 protein. The sample shows a few hundred thousand distinct CDR3 sequences, approximately 44% of them seen only once.

This TCR derives from a woman between 18 and 29 years old with Graves' hyperthyroidism. The material sequenced was peripheral blood or thyroid tissue (not recorded which). The chain combines TRBV2 with TRBJ1-1, with a possible D match to TRBD1 (5 bases). The CDR3 bases are TGTGCCAGCATGATTTCGGGACGAATGAACACTGAAGCTTTCTTT. This encodes CASMISGRMNTEAFF. Based on the CDR3 plus reference TRBV2 and TRBJ1-1, the full variable domain is EPEVTQTPSHQVTQMGQEVILRCVPISNHLYFYWYRQILGQKVEFLVSFYNNEISEKSEIFDDQFSVERPDGSNFTLKIRSTKLEDSAMYFCASMISGRMNTEAFFGQGTRLTVV.